This paragraph covers one TCR beta chain sequence. The entry originates in a study of CD8+CD57+ T cells in acquired aplastic anemia. Turning to the study itself: Recorded DNA amounts for sorted CD4+ and CD8+ cells had an average of approximately 2.9 ug.

Individuals selected for sequencing had exhibited CD8+CD57+ cell expansion on flow cytometry. Genomic DNA, serving as template, underwent TCR beta VDJ and CDR3 profiling. TCRdb passed the reads through MiXCR, listing each CDR3 protein once. The table shows roughly 170,000 distinct CDR3 sequences, with 48% occurring only once. The V gene's germline CDR1 is SQVTM and CDR2 ANQGSEA. CDR3 length: 14 residues. Trimming left V 6 bases short and J 0 bases short, with 13 bases between. What was sequenced was sorted CD4+, CD8+, or CD8+CD57+ T cells (not recorded which) from PBMCs. The TCR sequence derives from a human donor with aplastic anemia. This rearrangement joins TRBV29-1 to TRBJ2-3, with D tentatively TRBD2 (7 bases). The CDR3 nucleotides read TGCAGCGTAGAGGGGGGGACTAGCACAGATACGCAGTATTTT. Its translation is CSVEGGTSTDTQYF.